This T cell receptor beta chain was recorded in a study of molecular identifiers for immune sequencing clone quantification. TCRdb used MiXCR to reprocess the PCR reads, holding one entry per CDR3 protein. The sample has about 100,000 distinct CDR3 sequences, about 35% seen once; the top ten hold about 4.2%. Regarding this clonotype: Likely a read error: the CDR3 ends without its conserved phenylalanine or tryptophan. The DNA is left out, because the CDR3 cannot be placed on it with certainty; the CDR3 is given as TCRdb lists it.

CDR1 LNHDA and CDR2 SQIVND come from the germline V gene (reference sequence). Termini included, the CDR3 measures 11 amino acids. This chain links TRBV19 with TRBJ1-6. The sequencing input was naive CD8+ T cells from blood, with Jurkat cell RNA spiked in. Subset specified: FACS-sorted CD8+CD4-CCR7+CD45RA+ naive T cells. The TCR originated in a human donor in good health. Some libraries in this study had Jurkat cell RNA spiked in. The CDR3: CATKLAGTFHY.